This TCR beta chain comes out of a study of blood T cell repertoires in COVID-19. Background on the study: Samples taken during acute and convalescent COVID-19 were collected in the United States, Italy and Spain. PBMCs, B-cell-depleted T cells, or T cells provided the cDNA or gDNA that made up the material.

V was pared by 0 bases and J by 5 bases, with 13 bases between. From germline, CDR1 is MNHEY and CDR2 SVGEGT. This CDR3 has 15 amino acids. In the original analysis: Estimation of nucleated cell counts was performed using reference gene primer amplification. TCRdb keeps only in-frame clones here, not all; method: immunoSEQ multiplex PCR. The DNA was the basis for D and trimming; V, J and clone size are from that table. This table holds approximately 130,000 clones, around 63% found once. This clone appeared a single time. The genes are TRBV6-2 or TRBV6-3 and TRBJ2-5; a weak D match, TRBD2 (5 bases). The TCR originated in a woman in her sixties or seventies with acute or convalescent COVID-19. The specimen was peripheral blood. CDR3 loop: CASSYSIGVGETQYF. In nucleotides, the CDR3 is TGTGCCAGCAGTTACTCGATCGGGGTAGGGGAGACCCAGTACTTC.